The next 17 T cell receptor beta chains were all read from a single sample in a study of T cells in narcolepsy. Assay: immunoSEQ multiplex PCR; the TCRdb copy retains only in-frame clones and omits some. The profile covers some 25,000 clones, with more than 70% appearing a single time and around 1.2% taken by the ten largest. Sequenced material: CD45RA- memory CD4+ T cells from PBMCs. All receptors come from a human donor with narcolepsy.

The genes are TRBV2 and TRBJ1-2, with TRBD1 identical over 8 bases. CDR1 and CDR2 from the germline V gene are SNHLY and FYNNEI. The CDR3 loop spans 14 amino acids. Trimming took 5 bases from V and 6 from J; bases not matched to a gene: 8. This CDR3 reads CASSPDRVGDGYTF. CDR3 nucleotide sequence: TGTGCCAGCAGTCCGGACAGGGTTGGAGATGGCTACACCTTC. Using reference TRBV2 and TRBJ1-2 for the parts outside the CDR3, the full variable domain is EPEVTQTPSHQVTQMGQEVILRCVPISNHLYFYWYRQILGQKVEFLVSFYNNEISEKSEIFDDQFSVERPDGSNFTLKIRSTKLEDSAMYFCASSPDRVGDGYTFGSGTRLTVV.

This rearrangement joins TRBV5-6 to TRBJ2-5, with 9 positions matching TRBD2. Trimming removed 4 bases from V and 1 base from J; junction bases left unmatched: 8. This CDR3 region has 16 residues. Germline V gene lookup returns CDR1 SGHDT and CDR2 YYEEEE. CDR3 loop: CASSRALTSGQETQYF. The DNA for the CDR3 is TGTGCCAGCAGCCGAGCGCTGACTAGCGGCCAAGAGACCCAGTACTTC.

This chain uses TRBV10-3 with TRBJ1-3; D gene uncertain. This CDR3 comprises 14 residues. Trimming took off 10 bases at V and 4 bases at J, with 17 bases between the two ends. In germline, CDR1 is ENHRY, CDR2 SYGVKD. The CDR3 loop reads CATIRLTGGNTIYF. The CDR3 DNA sequence: TGTGCCACCATAAGACTAACGGGGGGAAACACCATATATTTT.

This chain uses TRBV19 with TRBJ1-3; 8 bases are shared with TRBD1. The length of the CDR3 is 16 residues. V shed 3 bases, J shed 6 bases, and the junction held 10 bases outside the gene matches. Germline CDR1 reads LNHDA; CDR2 reads SQIVND (reference sequence). This CDR3 reads CASSMGTGGFINTIYF. DNA for the CDR3: TGTGCCAGTAGTATGGGGACAGGAGGTTTTATAAACACCATATATTTT.

This chain connects TRBV2 to TRBJ1-6; D unresolved. The CDR3 contains 14 residues. In germline, CDR1 is SNHLY, CDR2 FYNNEI. Deletions cut 7 bases from V and 0 bases from J, with 7 bases between. The CDR3 DNA follows: TGTGCCAGCACCCCTAGCTCCTATAATTCACCCCTCCACTTT. Translating it yields CASTPSSYNSPLHF. Full variable domain (remainder filled in from reference TRBV2 and TRBJ1-6): EPEVTQTPSHQVTQMGQEVILRCVPISNHLYFYWYRQILGQKVEFLVSFYNNEISEKSEIFDDQFSVERPDGSNFTLKIRSTKLEDSAMYFCASTPSSYNSPLHFGNGTRLTVT.

The chain has TRBV6-5 and TRBJ2-1; weak D call: TRBD2 (5 bases). V lost 5 bases and J 11 bases, leaving 19 bases between the germline ends. CDR3 size: 14 residues. Germline CDR1 MNHEY, CDR2 SVGAGI. The CDR3 sequence: CASSTTGLTMKQFF. As DNA, the CDR3 is TGTGCCAGCAGTACGACCGGACTTACAATGAAGCAGTTCTTC.

J is TRBJ1-3 and V is TRBV5-1; no reliable D call. The V end was cut by 0 bases, the J end by 3 bases, with 13 bases between. The germline gives CDR1 SGHRS, CDR2 YFSETQ. This CDR3 is built from 16 residues. In nucleotides, the CDR3 is TGCGCCAGCAGCTTGGACTCTACAGTGATTGGAAACACCATATATTTT. The encoded protein is CASSLDSTVIGNTIYF.

The rearrangement joins TRBV7-8 to TRBJ2-3, with 12 bases matching TRBD2. This CDR3 spans 17 amino acids. CDR1 is SGHVS and CDR2 is FQNEAQ in the germline V gene. Unmatched junction bases numbered 10, after V lost 4 bases and J lost 5 bases. The CDR3, as DNA: TGTGCCAGCAGCTATCGACTAGCGGGAGATGTTAAAGATACGCAGTATTTT. This encodes CASSYRLAGDVKDTQYF.

The chain is built from TRBV2 and TRBJ1-2; 8 bases are shared with TRBD1. The germline V gene encodes CDR1 SNHLY and CDR2 FYNNEI. The CDR3 consists of 13 residues. V gave up 5 bases and J gave up 8 bases; unmatched junction bases: 7. CDR3 sequence: CASSSQGAGGYTF. The CDR3 DNA sequence: TGTGCCAGCAGTTCCCAGGGGGCGGGCGGCTACACCTTC.

This sequence joins TRBV6-6 and TRBJ2-7; D may be TRBD2 (5 bases). The CDR3 has 14 residues. V was clipped by 5 bases and J by 1 base, with 12 bases between them. The germline V gene has CDR1 MNHNY and CDR2 SVGAGI (reference sequence). CDR3 coding DNA: TGTGCCAGCAGTACCTTCGGAGGTTCCTACGAGCAGTACTTC. Its translation: CASSTFGGSYEQYF.

J is TRBJ2-3 and V is TRBV18; TRBD1 agrees at 7 bases. V shed 5 bases, J shed 1 base, and the junction held 6 bases outside the gene matches. This CDR3 region has 15 residues. In germline, CDR1 is KGHSH, CDR2 LQKENI. The CDR3 bases are TGTGCCAGCTCATCACAGGGGCTCGGCACAGATACGCAGTATTTT. It yields the protein CASSSQGLGTDTQYF.

The chain is built from TRBV30 and TRBJ2-7, with TRBD1 identical over 10 bases. This CDR3 has 13 amino acids. From germline, CDR1 is GTSNPN and CDR2 SVGIG (reference sequence). J lost 3 bases, V lost 4 bases, and 3 bases had no gene match. CDR3 region: CAWKGTGDYEQYF. The CDR3 DNA sequence: TGTGCCTGGAAGGGGACAGGGGACTACGAGCAGTACTTC.

This clone has only a few counts. J is TRBJ2-2 and V is TRBV5-1, with 9 bases fitting TRBD1. The germline gives CDR1 SGHRS, CDR2 YFSETQ. The CDR3 spans 16 residues. Trimming at V came to 4 bases and at J to 6 bases, leaving 10 bases not matched to a gene. CDR3 DNA sequence: TGCGCCAGCAGCCTGCGACAGGGGGGTGGATCCGGGGAGCTGTTTTTT. Its protein product is CASSLRQGGGSGELFF.

This clone showed up just once. V usage is TRBV7-9 and J usage is TRBJ1-1, with a weak D call TRBD1 (6 bases). V lost 2 bases and J lost 5, with 15 bases in between. The CDR3 is made up of 15 amino acids. Germline V gene data show CDR1 as SEHNR and CDR2 as FQNEAQ (reference sequence). CDR3 in DNA: TGTGCCAGCAGCTTATCCCCGGGACACACTACTGAAGCTTTCTTT. Translated: CASSLSPGHTTEAFF. Full variable domain (rest looked up from reference TRBV7-9 and TRBJ1-1): DTGVSQNPRHKITKRGQNVTFRCDPISEHNRLYWYRQTLGQGPEFLTYFQNEAQLEKSRLLSDRFSAERPKGSFSTLEIQRTEQGDSAMYLCASSLSPGHTTEAFFGQGTRLTVV.

This chain uses TRBV7-9 with TRBJ1-1; TRBD1 matches at 9 bases. CDR1 and CDR2 (germline): SEHNR, FQNEAQ (reference sequence). V trimming: 5 bases; J trimming: 9 bases; junction bases outside the gene matches: 7. The CDR3 is 13 amino acids. The CDR3 nucleotides are TGTGCCAGCAGCCCAACGGGACAGGGCCAAGCTTTCTTT. Protein: CASSPTGQGQAFF.

The chain links TRBV21-1 to TRBJ1-5; the table assigns TRBD1, which was not confirmed against the DNA. TRBV21-1 is shown as a pseudogene. The CDR3 spans 16 residues. The CDR3 bases are TGTGCCAGCAGCAAAAAACCAGGGGGGAGCAATCAGCCCCAGCATTTT. This gives the protein CASSKKPGGSNQPQHF.

This chain connects TRBV7-9 to TRBJ2-1; D is perhaps TRBD2 (5 bases). Trimming took 4 bases from V and 3 from J, leaving 16 bases between them. Germline CDR1 and CDR2: SEHNR and FQNEAQ (reference sequence). The CDR3 runs to 16 residues. The CDR3 DNA follows: TGTGCCAGCAGCTCCTTCGTGGGAGCCGACTACAATGAGCAGTTCTTC. Protein: CASSSFVGADYNEQFF.